This T cell receptor beta chain was identified during a study of CD8+ T cells in alopecia areata. Notes on the study in general: Among the top 100, expanded CD8+ clones were significantly decreased by tofacitinib, as was scalp clonality.

Details on this clone: Antigen specificity is unknown.

Treatment in this sample: oral pan-JAK inhibitor, 5-10 mg twice daily. Cell sorting on a FACSAria was used to separate CD4+ and CD8+ T cells from the PBMCs. It was cDNA, reverse transcribed from extracted RNA, that served as the sequencing template. The data were produced by immunoSEQ multiplex PCR, yet TCRdb's version contains in-frame clones alone and is incomplete. The table shows some 150,000 clones, with about 85% occurring only once. V lost 4 bases and J lost 6, with 9 bases in between. The CDR3 spans 13 residues. Germline CDR1 is MGHDK and CDR2 is SYGVNS. The receptor was derived from a human donor with alopecia areata. The input for sequencing was CD8+ T cells sorted from blood, taken at week 4, from a patient treated with tofacitinib. This chain links TRBV25-1 with TRBJ2-2; D uncertain. CDR3 loop: CASSVVKAGELFF. CDR3 in DNA: TGTGCCAGCAGTGTGGTGAAGGCCGGGGAGCTGTTTTTT.